The T cell receptor beta chain under discussion was sequenced for a study of Ad26.COV2.S vaccination and SARS-CoV-2 variants. Study overall: A COV1001 Ad26.COV2.S trial-arm participant provided the sample. Ad26.COV2.S was injected intramuscularly once or twice, 56 days apart.

J was trimmed by 6 bases and V by 4 bases; bases with no gene match: 6. The CDR3 is 15 residues long. Germline V lookup: CDR1 MDHEN, CDR2 SYDVKM. Profiling relied on immunoSEQ multiplex PCR, and the TCRdb table lists in-frame clones only, not all of them. The table has around 450,000 clones, more than 75% seen once. Treatment given: roughly 18 received Ad26.COV2.S at low or high dose, single or two shots; roughly five received placebo; per-sample allocation not given. Collection of the samples took place on day 63 after the first injection of vaccine or placebo. Overall study results and limits: Once vaccination had occurred, spike-specific CD8+ and CD4+ T cell responses reportedly showed substantial breadth. Spike-specific TCR breadth ran higher among vaccine recipients than placebo recipients.

About this clone: The antigen is unknown.

This receptor was identified in a person between 18 and 60 years old who received the Ad26.COV2.S COVID-19 vaccine or a placebo. The V and J genes are TRBV28 and TRBJ1-5; 10 positions agree with TRBD1. Sequencing was performed on peripheral blood, taken in a trial of Ad26.COV2.S vaccine versus placebo. CDR3 nucleotides: TGTGCCAGCAGTTCCCGACAGGGGGCGAGTCAGCCCCAGCATTTT. Translating gives CASSSRQGASQPQHF.